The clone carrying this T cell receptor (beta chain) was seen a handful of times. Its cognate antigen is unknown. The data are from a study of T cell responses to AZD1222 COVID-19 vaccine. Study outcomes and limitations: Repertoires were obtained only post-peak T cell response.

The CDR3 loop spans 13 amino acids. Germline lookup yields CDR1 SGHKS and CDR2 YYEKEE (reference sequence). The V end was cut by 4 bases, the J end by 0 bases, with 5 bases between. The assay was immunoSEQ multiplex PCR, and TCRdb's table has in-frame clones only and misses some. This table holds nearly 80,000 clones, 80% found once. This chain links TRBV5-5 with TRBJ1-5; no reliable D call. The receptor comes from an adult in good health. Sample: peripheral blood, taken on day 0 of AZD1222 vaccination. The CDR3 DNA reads TGTGCCAGCAGCAGAAGTAGCAATCAGCCCCAGCATTTT. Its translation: CASSRSSNQPQHF.